This TCR beta chain was sequenced in a study of regulatory T cells in long-lasting Graves disease. Study-wide results and limits: Comparison showed that persistent patients shared more public clonotypes (2,741) than new patients (966). TCR diversity was lower in persistent Graves' patients than in newly diagnosed ones. TRBV28, TRBJ1-2 and TRBJ2-5 were segments that persistent disease favored.

Time point noted: newly diagnosed GD, antithyroid drugs for less than 3 months. PBMCs provided the RNA from which the TCR library was made. Guidelines of the American Thyroid Association were used to diagnose Graves' disease. Through Arm-PCR of CDR3 regions and iRepertoire HTBI primers, TCR beta libraries were built. TCRdb re-called the multiplex PCR reads with MiXCR, one entry per CDR3 protein. Of about 400,000 distinct CDR3 sequences listed, 15% are singletons. The V end was cut by 4 bases, the J end by 1 base, with 8 bases between. Germline CDR1 is SGHKS and CDR2 is YYEKEE (reference sequence). CDR3 length: 13 amino acids. This clonotype appeared many times. Its antigen is still unknown.

The clonotype originates from a female donor with Graves disease. This chain uses TRBV5-5 with TRBJ1-1; the D is unclear. Here the sequenced sample was peripheral blood mononuclear cells (PBMCs), taken at new diagnosis, from a patient treated with antithyroid drugs. The CDR3 region is CASSPPTNTEAFF. The CDR3 nucleotides are TGTGCCAGCAGCCCCCCGACGAACACTGAAGCTTTCTTT.